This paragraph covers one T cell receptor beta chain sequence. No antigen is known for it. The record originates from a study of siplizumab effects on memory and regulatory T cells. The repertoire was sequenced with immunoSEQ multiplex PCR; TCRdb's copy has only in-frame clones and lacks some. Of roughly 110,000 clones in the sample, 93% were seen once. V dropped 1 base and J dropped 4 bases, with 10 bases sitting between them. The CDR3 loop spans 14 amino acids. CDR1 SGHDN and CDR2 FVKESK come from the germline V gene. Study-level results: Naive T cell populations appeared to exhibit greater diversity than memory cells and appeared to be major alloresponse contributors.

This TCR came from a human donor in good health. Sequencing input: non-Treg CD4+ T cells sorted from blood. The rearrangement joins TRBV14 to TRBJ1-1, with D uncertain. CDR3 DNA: TGTGCCAGCAGCCAAGTTCTGGCTGCCACTGAAGCTTTCTTT. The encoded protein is CASSQVLAATEAFF.